The 10 T cell receptor beta chains presented below share a single source sample, sequenced in a study of cytomegalovirus exposure and HLA in healthy donors. It was with 60 Vbeta and 13 Jbeta primers that the PCR ran. The repertoire was sequenced with immunoSEQ multiplex PCR; TCRdb's copy has only in-frame clones and lacks some. This table holds some 200,000 clones, 55% to 65% found once. The sequencing sample was made of PBMCs. The receptors shown here come from a middle-aged man in good health and CMV-seronegative.

This sequence joins TRBV21-1 and TRBJ2-2; the table gives TRBD1 as D, unverified against the DNA. TRBV21-1 is deemed a pseudogene. The CDR3 consists of 14 residues. The CDR3 sequence: CASSKGQGVGELFF. The CDR3 coding sequence is TGTGCCAGCAGCAAAGGACAGGGGGTCGGGGAGCTGTTTTTT.

This chain joins TRBV9 and TRBJ2-1; TRBD2 matches 10 bases. Germline CDR1 is SGDLS and CDR2 is YYNGEE. This CDR3 spans 16 amino acids. Trimming removed 6 bases from V and 0 bases from J; junction bases left unmatched: 6. The CDR3 sequence is CASNPSGGNSYNEQFF. CDR3 DNA sequence: TGTGCCAGCAATCCTAGCGGGGGCAACTCCTACAATGAGCAGTTCTTC.

The chain combines TRBV18 with TRBJ2-1; no definite D call. Trimming pared 3 bases from V and 0 bases from J, leaving 9 bases between. The CDR3 covers 15 residues. Germline CDR1 reads KGHSH; CDR2 reads LQKENI. The CDR3 reads CASSPLSSSYNEQFF. CDR3 nucleotide sequence: TGTGCCAGCTCACCTTTGTCTAGCTCCTACAATGAGCAGTTCTTC.

This clone was recorded a few times. The chain has TRBV4-2 and TRBJ2-7; 8 bases map to TRBD1. Germline V CDR1 and CDR2: LGHNA, YNFKEQ. Trimming at V came to 0 bases and at J to 6 bases, leaving 4 bases not matched to a gene. This CDR3 is built from 14 residues. The CDR3 loop reads CASSQDPGGGEQYF. In DNA form, the CDR3 reads TGTGCCAGCAGCCAAGATCCAGGGGGCGGCGAGCAGTACTTC.

The rearrangement uses TRBV6-5 and TRBJ1-1; the D gene is possibly TRBD1 (6 bases). V shed 6 bases and J shed 4 bases, with 12 bases lying between them. Germline values: CDR1 MNHEY, CDR2 SVGAGI. The CDR3 contains 13 residues. CDR3 region: CASRQGRTTEAFF. DNA of the CDR3: TGTGCCAGCAGACAGGGTCGTACCACTGAAGCTTTCTTT.

Here the CDR3 DNA reads TGTGCCAGCAGCTCTAACTATGGCTACACCTTC. As protein: CASSSNYGYTF. The rearrangement uses TRBV25-1 and TRBJ1-2; D ambiguous. Trimming left V 6 bases short and J 0 bases short, with 2 bases between. Germline values: CDR1 MGHDK, CDR2 SYGVNS. The CDR3 totals 11 residues.

The gene calls are TRBV11-2 and TRBJ1-4, with D perhaps TRBD1 (5 bases). CDR1 and CDR2 (germline): SGHAT, FQNNGV. This CDR3 region has 15 residues. Deletions cut 0 bases from V and 5 bases from J, with 10 bases between. The CDR3 sequence is CASSLEGQINEKLFF. In DNA, the CDR3 is TGTGCCAGCAGCTTAGAGGGGCAGATAAATGAAAAACTGTTTTTT.

V usage is TRBV19 and J usage is TRBJ1-1; D is unresolved. CDR1 is LNHDA, CDR2 SQIVND, per germline (reference sequence). V was trimmed by 6 bases and J by 7 bases, leaving 12 bases between them. CDR3 length equals 12 residues. CDR3 amino acids: CASRGTGFEAFF. In DNA form, the CDR3 reads TGTGCCAGTAGGGGAACGGGATTTGAAGCTTTCTTT.

The chain employs TRBV25-1 and TRBJ2-1, with D possibly TRBD1 on 6 matching bases. V lost 4 bases, J lost 7 bases, and 11 bases lay in between. CDR3 size: 13 residues. CDR1 MGHDK and CDR2 SYGVNS come from the germline V gene. The CDR3, as DNA: TGTGCCAGCAGTGGTCAGGGGTTGAATGAGCAGTTCTTC. It yields the protein CASSGQGLNEQFF.

The rearrangement uses TRBV5-1 and TRBJ2-7; 7 nucleotides line up with TRBD1. V trimming: 4 bases; J trimming: 4 bases; junction bases outside the gene matches: 11. The V gene's germline CDR1 is SGHRS and CDR2 YFSETQ. CDR3 length: 15 amino acids. This chain's CDR3 is CASSPLTGSEYEQYF. CDR3 coding DNA: TGCGCCAGCAGCCCCCTGACAGGGTCGGAGTACGAGCAGTACTTC.